The T cell receptor (beta chain) described here comes from a study of T cell responses to AZD1222 COVID-19 vaccine. Clones were read by immunoSEQ multiplex PCR, and TCRdb kept only the in-frame ones, dropping some. The sample gives about 160,000 clones, just over 90% of which show up once; 4.4% is in the top ten. CDR1 and CDR2 (germline): SGHNT, YYREEE (reference sequence). With 3 bases clipped from V and 5 bases from J, the junction kept 6 bases outside the gene matches. CDR3 length: 14 residues. Sample: peripheral blood, taken on day 0 of MenACWY control vaccination. The rearrangement joins TRBV5-4 to TRBJ2-7, with TRBD2 matching over 9 bases. The receptor was isolated from an adult in good health. CDR3 coding DNA: TGTGCCAGCAGCTCCTTAGCGGGAGTAAACGAGCAGTACTTC. Translating gives CASSSLAGVNEQYF.